These 30 T cell receptor beta chains share one sample of origin, sequenced in a study of blood T cell repertoires in COVID-19. Generated by immunoSEQ multiplex PCR, the TCRdb table keeps only in-frame clones and is missing some. The sample includes about 240,000 clones, approximately 78% of them seen just once. The sample taken for sequencing was peripheral blood. The receptors were gathered from a woman aged 60 to 75 with active or convalescent COVID-19.

V gene TRBV15 combines with J gene TRBJ2-7, with 7 bases that match TRBD1. Looked up from germline, CDR1 is LNHNV and CDR2 is YYDKDF (reference sequence). This CDR3 is built from 15 residues. The V gene end was trimmed by 1 base and the J gene end by 0 bases; junction bases not matched to a gene: 3. The CDR3 reads CATSRARDSSYEQYF. DNA for the CDR3: TGTGCCACCAGCAGAGCCCGGGACAGCTCCTACGAGCAGTACTTC.

This chain joins TRBV9 and TRBJ1-2; a weak D match, TRBD1 (5 bases). This CDR3 has 14 residues. The germline V and J ends were trimmed by 2 bases and 4 bases, with 12 bases remaining between them. Germline V gene sequence: CDR1 SGDLS, CDR2 YYNGEE. The CDR3 coding sequence is TGTGCCAGCAGCGTGTCGCAGGGAGGCTATGGCTACACCTTC. This encodes CASSVSQGGYGYTF.

The chain has TRBV4-1 and TRBJ2-1; 10 bases fit TRBD2. The CDR3 has 18 residues. Trimming at V came to 1 base and at J to 4 bases, leaving 10 bases not matched to a gene. Germline CDR1 MGHRA, CDR2 YSYEKL. CDR3 nucleotides: TGCGCCAGCAGCCAAGGCCGTGAGCAGCGGGGGGGTTACAATGAGCAGTTCTTC. As protein: CASSQGREQRGGYNEQFF.

The chain recombines TRBV9 with TRBJ1-2, with TRBD1 matching over 8 bases. The CDR3 is made up of 13 amino acids. The J segment lost 9 bases and the V segment lost 3 bases, leaving 7 bases of the junction unmatched. Germline lookup yields CDR1 SGDLS and CDR2 YYNGEE. The chain's CDR3 is CASSAEQGGSYTF. CDR3 DNA: TGTGCCAGCAGCGCCGAACAGGGGGGAAGCTACACCTTC.

This chain joins TRBV7-8 and TRBJ2-3, with 12 bases matching TRBD2. The CDR3 extends over 17 amino acids. Germline trimming cut 1 base from V and 2 bases from J; bases unmatched to any gene: 4. The germline gives CDR1 SGHVS, CDR2 FQNEAQ. CDR3 loop: CASSLGLAGGYTDTQYF. CDR3 sequence (DNA): TGTGCCAGCAGCTTAGGCCTAGCGGGGGGGTACACAGATACGCAGTATTTT.

The gene calls are TRBV5-6 and TRBJ1-4; D uncertain. Per germline, CDR1 SGHDT and CDR2 YYEEEE. With 0 bases removed from V and 6 bases from J, the gap between germline ends came to 15 bases. This CDR3 has 16 amino acids. CDR3 DNA: TGTGCCAGCAGCTTGGGGCCCTCGACAAGTTATGAAAAACTGTTTTTT. Translation gives CASSLGPSTSYEKLFF.

This chain links TRBV10-3 with TRBJ2-5; TRBD1 aligns across 9 bases. Germline assignment: CDR1 ENHRY and CDR2 SYGVKD. V lost 11 bases, J lost 0 bases, and 7 bases stayed unmatched. There are 14 residues in the CDR3. The DNA of the CDR3 is TGTGCCGTCCGGGACAGGGCCCACCAAGAGACCCAGTACTTC. Protein sequence: CAVRDRAHQETQYF.

This clone was seen once. The CDR3 here is CASRLGQSLRAFF. The CDR3 DNA is TGTGCCAGCAGACTTGGACAGTCGTTGAGAGCTTTCTTT. V and J are TRBV6-5 and TRBJ1-1, with D perhaps matching TRBD1 (6 bases). Trimming shortened V by 6 bases and J by 10 bases, and 18 bases separated the two germline ends. The CDR3 runs to 13 residues. CDR1 and CDR2 (germline): MNHEY, SVGAGI.

J is TRBJ2-1 and V is TRBV7-9; TRBD1 matches at 11 bases. CDR3 size: 16 residues. The trim removed 5 bases at V and 3 bases at J, leaving 6 bases unmatched. Germline V lookup: CDR1 SEHNR, CDR2 FQNEAQ (reference sequence). CDR3 loop: CASSPGTGGNYNEQFF. The CDR3 bases are TGTGCCAGCAGCCCCGGGACAGGGGGAAACTACAATGAGCAGTTCTTC. The variable domain in full, with the rest retrieved from reference TRBV7-9 and TRBJ2-1, is DTGVSQNPRHKITKRGQNVTFRCDPISEHNRLYWYRQTLGQGPEFLTYFQNEAQLEKSRLLSDRFSAERPKGSFSTLEIQRTEQGDSAMYLCASSPGTGGNYNEQFFGPGTRLTVL.

CDR3 sequence: CASRGRRQGALNTGELFF. The CDR3 DNA is TGTGCCAGCAGAGGCCGGAGACAGGGGGCGCTTAACACCGGGGAGCTGTTTTTT. This chain uses TRBV2 with TRBJ2-2; the match to TRBD1 covers 10 bases. This CDR3 spans 18 amino acids. Trimming cost V 6 bases and J 2 bases; bases outside gene matches: 12. Germline V gene data show CDR1 as SNHLY and CDR2 as FYNNEI.

The genes are TRBV9 and TRBJ1-4, with D maybe TRBD1 (5 bases). Trimming removed 4 bases from V and 13 bases from J, with 17 bases in between. CDR1 SGDLS and CDR2 YYNGEE come from the germline V gene. The CDR3 has 13 amino acids. The CDR3: CASSRGGFGTLFF. The CDR3 nucleotides are TGTGCCAGCAGCAGGGGAGGGTTCGGTACACTGTTTTTT.

The chain recombines TRBV3-1 (or the pseudogene TRBV3-2) with TRBJ2-7; TRBD1 aligns across 9 bases. The J segment lost 0 bases and the V segment lost 5 bases, leaving 2 bases of the junction unmatched. CDR3 length: 14 residues. CDR1 is LGHDT and CDR2 is YNNKEL in the germline V gene (reference sequence). CDR3 amino acids: CASSGQGSSYEQYF. CDR3 sequence (DNA): TGTGCCAGCAGCGGACAGGGGAGCTCCTACGAGCAGTACTTC.

The chain is built from TRBV28 and TRBJ1-6; 7 bases are a match to TRBD1. Germline V CDR1 and CDR2: MDHEN, SYDVKM. The CDR3 sequence is 15 residues long. J gave up 7 bases and V 6 bases, and 9 bases lay outside the gene matches. The CDR3 is CASSSSTGRNSPLHF. The CDR3, as DNA: TGTGCCAGCAGCTCCTCGACAGGGCGGAATTCACCCCTCCACTTT.

The rearrangement joins TRBV4-3 to TRBJ1-4; D not certain. The CDR3 extends over 15 amino acids. Trimming pared 0 bases from V and 5 bases from J, leaving 10 bases between. The germline gives CDR1 LGHNA, CDR2 YSLEER. CDR3 in DNA: TGCGCCAGCAGCCAAGATGGCCGGGAAAATGAAAAACTGTTTTTT. Its protein is CASSQDGRENEKLFF.

This clone was recorded only once. This chain connects TRBV6-1 to TRBJ1-3; 7 nucleotides agree with TRBD1. The germline V gene encodes CDR1 MNHNS and CDR2 SASEGT. V lost 3 bases to trimming and J lost 4 bases; unmatched junction nucleotides: 6. The CDR3 runs 15 residues. The CDR3 sequence is CASSDDRVFGNTIYF. The CDR3 coding sequence is TGTGCCAGCAGTGATGACAGGGTCTTCGGAAACACCATATATTTT.

The chain joins TRBV6-1 to TRBJ2-3; 11 nucleotides match TRBD2. Germline V gene sequence: CDR1 MNHNS, CDR2 SASEGT. The CDR3 length is 18 residues. J was trimmed by 0 bases and V by 4 bases; bases with no gene match: 9. CDR3 sequence reads: CASSARPSGGLSTDTQYF. The DNA of the CDR3 is TGTGCCAGCAGTGCCCGACCTAGCGGGGGGCTTAGCACAGATACGCAGTATTTT.

J is TRBJ2-2 and V is TRBV27, with TRBD2 matching over 11 bases. This CDR3 has 15 residues. Germline V gene lookup returns CDR1 MNHEY and CDR2 SMNVEV (reference sequence). Trimming at V came to 5 bases and at J to 4 bases, leaving 3 bases not matched to a gene. CDR3 bases: TGTGCCAGCAGTCGACTAGCGGGGTTCACCGGGGAGCTGTTTTTT. This gives the protein CASSRLAGFTGELFF.

DNA for the CDR3: TGTGCCAGCACCCGACAGGGTGGTGGCTACACCTTC. Translation: CASTRQGGGYTF. The chain joins TRBV12-3 or TRBV12-4 to TRBJ1-2; 7 bases agree with TRBD1. CDR3 length: 12 amino acids. Unmatched junction bases numbered 6, after V lost 7 bases and J lost 7 bases.

The genes are TRBV6-5 and TRBJ1-2, with 8 bases aligning to TRBD1. Germline CDR1 and CDR2: MNHEY and SVGAGI. CDR3 size: 14 residues. Trimming at V came to 6 bases and at J to 4 bases, leaving 7 bases not matched to a gene. CDR3 nucleotides: TGTGCCAGCAGAGAGGACAGGGCCCCCTATGGCTACACCTTC. Its protein product is CASREDRAPYGYTF.

In this sample, this clone turned up a few times. The chain has TRBV10-3 and TRBJ1-2, with 8 positions matching TRBD1. This CDR3 comprises 14 residues. Germline V gene lookup returns CDR1 ENHRY and CDR2 SYGVKD. Germline trimming cut 6 bases from V and 2 bases from J; bases unmatched to any gene: 5. CDR3 coding DNA: TGTGCCATCAGCCTGGGACAGGTCAACTATGGCTACACCTTC. Protein sequence: CAISLGQVNYGYTF.

In DNA form, the CDR3 reads TGTGCCAGCAGTGATCTTTCGGTCAGGAGGACCTCGCAGTACTTC. It translates to CASSDLSVRRTSQYF. V is TRBV2 and J is TRBJ2-7; weak D call: TRBD2 (5 bases). This CDR3 comprises 15 residues. Germline loops: CDR1 SNHLY, CDR2 FYNNEI. V was clipped by 3 bases and J by 9 bases, with 21 bases between them.

The chain employs TRBV4-1 and TRBJ2-3, with D perhaps TRBD2 (6 bases). The CDR3 is made up of 15 amino acids. Looked up from germline, CDR1 is MGHRA and CDR2 is YSYEKL. Trimming took off 3 bases at V and 2 bases at J, with 12 bases between the two ends. The CDR3 sequence is CASSQPGLLTDTQYF. CDR3 DNA: TGCGCCAGCAGCCAGCCGGGACTCCTCACAGATACGCAGTATTTT.

This clone was seen just once. The chain recombines TRBV5-4 with TRBJ2-1; TRBD2 agrees at 15 bases. V gave up 4 bases and J gave up 2 bases; unmatched junction bases: 1. The length of the CDR3 is 16 residues. CDR1 is SGHNT and CDR2 is YYREEE in the germline V gene (reference sequence). The chain's CDR3 is CASSRTSGGAYNEQFF. DNA for the CDR3: TGTGCCAGCAGCCGGACTAGCGGGGGGGCCTACAATGAGCAGTTCTTC.

V usage is TRBV6-2 or TRBV6-3 and J usage is TRBJ1-3, with D unresolved. The CDR3 covers 14 residues. Trimming removed 0 bases at V and 4 bases at J, with 7 bases between. Germline V gene lookup returns CDR1 MNHEY and CDR2 SVGEGT. The CDR3 DNA reads TGTGCCAGCAGTTACTCCGACGGGGGAAACACCATATATTTT. Translated: CASSYSDGGNTIYF.

The V call is TRBV2, the J call TRBJ1-2; D ambiguous. Trimming pared 3 bases from V and 8 bases from J, leaving 16 bases between. This CDR3 is built from 14 residues. The V gene's germline CDR1 is SNHLY and CDR2 FYNNEI. The CDR3 region has the DNA TGTGCCAGCAGTGAGAGTCAGAACATACAGGGCTACACCTTC. Its protein product is CASSESQNIQGYTF.

In its sample, this clone was seen once. V usage is TRBV7-3 and J usage is TRBJ1-2, with D possibly being TRBD1 (5 bases). The CDR3 sequence is 15 residues long. CDR1 and CDR2 from the germline V gene are SGHTA and FQGTGA. The V and J ends lost 4 bases and 2 bases respectively, with 14 bases between them. CDR3 nucleotides: TGTGCCAGCAGCTCGACCCGGACAACCAACTATGGCTACACCTTC. Its protein is CASSSTRTTNYGYTF. The variable domain in full, completed from reference TRBV7-3 and TRBJ1-2, reads GAGVSQTPSNKVTEKGKYVELRCDPISGHTALYWYRQSLGQGPEFLIYFQGTGAADDSGLPNDRFFAVRPEGSVSTLKIQRTERGDSAVYLCASSSTRTTNYGYTFGSGTRLTVV.

This chain uses TRBV2 with TRBJ1-2; TRBD1 matches 8 bases. Germline-derived CDR1 and CDR2 are SNHLY and FYNNEI. The junction had 8 bases not matched to a gene; V was cut back by 6 bases and J by 8 bases. The CDR3 has 13 residues. CDR3 coding DNA: TGTGCCAGCAGGACAGGGGTACCAAAGGGCTACACCTTC. Its protein product is CASRTGVPKGYTF.

The chain recombines TRBV7-9 with TRBJ2-7; TRBD2 might be the D (5 bases). The CDR3 is made up of 16 amino acids. Trimming pared 5 bases from V and 4 bases from J, leaving 21 bases between. Germline V gives CDR1 SEHNR, CDR2 FQNEAQ (reference sequence). The CDR3 protein is CASSPPSLSGFYEQYF. In DNA, the CDR3 is TGTGCCAGCAGCCCCCCTTCCCTCAGCGGCTTTTACGAGCAGTACTTC.

This clone was seen only a few times. The chain couples TRBV15 to TRBJ1-5, with D perhaps TRBD1 (6 bases). V lost 0 bases and J 7 bases, leaving 13 bases between the germline ends. The CDR3 runs to 15 residues. Germline CDR1 is LNHNV and CDR2 is YYDKDF (reference sequence). Written as DNA, the CDR3 is TGTGCCACCAGCAGAGATCCTGTAAGGGGGCAGCCCCAGCATTTT. Amino acids: CATSRDPVRGQPQHF.

V usage is TRBV11-2 and J usage is TRBJ2-3; 8 bases match TRBD2. CDR3 length: 16 residues. The germline gives CDR1 SGHAT, CDR2 FQNNGV. V shed 5 bases, J shed 4 bases, and the junction held 11 bases outside the gene matches. CDR3 amino acids: CASSQQRGPPPDTQYF. The CDR3 coding sequence is TGTGCCAGCAGCCAACAGCGGGGGCCACCGCCAGATACGCAGTATTTT.